These T cell receptor beta chains were read from a single sample in a study of OX40 agonist ivuxolimab in advanced cancers. The repertoire was sequenced with immunoSEQ multiplex PCR; TCRdb's copy has only in-frame clones and lacks some. Of approximately 6,500 clones in the sample, 75% to 85% were seen once. The input for sequencing was CD4+ or CD8+ T cells sorted from blood, taken in a trial of the OX40 agonist ivuxolimab. Source of these receptors: an adult with an advanced solid tumor such as melanoma, head and neck, liver or kidney cancer. The CDR3 runs from the conserved cysteine through the conserved F or W. D genes are given only for firm matches. Some rows mark clone size as missing; the rest say once, few, many or name a class of expanded clone.

>-|13|TRBJ2-7|-|TRBV6-5
CASSYGGSYEQYF
TGTGCCAGCAGTTACGGGGGGTCCTACGAGCAGTACTTC
>-|16|TRBJ2-7|-|TRBV27
CASSLSEPGRSYEQYF
TGTGCCAGCAGTTTATCGGAGCCAGGGCGATCCTACGAGCAGTACTTC
>-|15|TRBJ1-5|-|TRBV28
CASSLLRQGNQPQHF
TGTGCCAGCAGCCTACTGCGACAGGGCAATCAGCCCCAGCATTTT
>-|15|TRBJ2-1|-|TRBV4-1
CASSPEGPSYNEQFF
TGCGCCAGCAGCCCCGAGGGGCCCTCCTACAATGAGCAGTTCTTC
>-|16|TRBJ2-1|TRBD2|TRBV30
CAWSRGSGRAEGEQFF
TGTGCCTGGAGTCGGGGTAGCGGGAGGGCCGAGGGTGAGCAGTTCTTC
>-|15|TRBJ2-5|-|TRBV7-5
CASSSDGTPLETQYF
TGTGCCAGCAGCTCCGACGGGACGCCATTAGAGACCCAGTACTTC
>-|16|TRBJ1-2|TRBD1|TRBV15
CATSRGPDRGWGGYTF
TGTGCCACCAGCAGAGGCCCCGACAGGGGATGGGGGGGCTACACCTTC
>-|15|TRBJ2-7|TRBD2|TRBV15
CATSRTSGRADEQYF
TGTGCCACCAGCAGAACTAGCGGGAGGGCCGACGAGCAGTACTTC
>-|14|TRBJ2-2|-|TRBV7-6
CASSLGGGTGELFF
TGTGCCAGCAGCCTAGGGGGAGGGACCGGGGAGCTGTTTTTT
>-|15|TRBJ2-2|-|TRBV4-1
CASSQEGSNTGELFF
TGCGCCAGCAGCCAAGAAGGTTCAAACACCGGGGAGCTGTTTTTT
>-|15|TRBJ2-7|-|TRBV28
CASSLGLGSSYEQYF
TGTGCCAGCAGTTTAGGTTTAGGATCCTCCTACGAGCAGTACTTC
>-|13|TRBJ2-7|-|TRBV2
CATTGSPGYEQYF
TGTGCCACCACGGGGAGCCCGGGCTACGAGCAGTACTTC
>-|19|TRBJ2-2|-|TRBV28
CASSFPPGHATPNTGELFF
TGTGCCAGCAGTTTCCCGCCGGGACACGCGACCCCGAACACCGGGGAGCTGTTTTTT
>once|15|TRBJ2-3|-|TRBV7-9
CASSSWAGNTDTQYF
TGTGCCAGCAGCTCGTGGGCGGGGAACACAGATACGCAGTATTTT
>-|11|TRBJ2-1|-|TRBV7-8
CASLGNNEQFF
TGTGCCTCATTAGGCAACAATGAGCAGTTCTTC
>-|15|TRBJ2-7|-|TRBV9
CASSVASGVLDEQYF
TGTGCCAGCAGCGTAGCGTCCGGGGTACTCGACGAGCAGTACTTC
>-|16|TRBJ1-2|-|TRBV12-2
CASRLKGSRKPYGYTF
TGTGCAAGTCGCTTAAAAGGTTCTAGAAAACCCTATGGCTACACCTTC
>-|14|TRBJ1-1|-|TRBV7-9
CASSSQGENTEAFF
TGTGCCAGCAGCTCTCAGGGCGAGAACACTGAAGCTTTCTTT
>-|15|TRBJ1-3|-|TRBV7-9
CASSSSKSSGNTIYF
TGTGCCAGCAGCTCCTCCAAGAGCTCTGGAAACACCATATATTTT
>-|13|TRBJ1-4|-|TRBV6-5
CASSYGGPEKLFF
TGTGCCAGCAGTTACGGGGGTCCGGAAAAACTGTTTTTT
>-|12|TRBJ2-2|-|TRBV15
CATSQETGELFF
TGTGCCACCAGCCAAGAGACCGGGGAGCTGTTTTTT
>-|13|TRBJ2-7|-|TRBV10-3
CAISEQYSYEQYF
TGTGCCATCAGTGAGCAGTACTCCTACGAGCAGTACTTC
>-|15|TRBJ1-5|-|TRBV6-4
CASSDTAAPNQPQHF
TGTGCCAGCAGTGACACGGCAGCTCCTAATCAGCCCCAGCATTTT
>-|15|TRBJ2-5|-|TRBV7-9
CASSSPGHTQETQYF
TGTGCCAGCAGCTCCCCGGGACACACCCAAGAGACCCAGTACTTC
>-|18|TRBJ2-3|TRBD2|TRBV4-2
CASSQSLLAGANTDTQYF
TGTGCCAGCAGCCAATCGTTACTAGCGGGAGCAAACACAGATACGCAGTATTTT